A selection of T cell receptor beta chains follows, all from one sample in a study of cytomegalovirus exposure and HLA in healthy donors. Assay used: immunoSEQ multiplex PCR; TCRdb lists only in-frame clones, some missing. The sample lists around 300,000 clones; 87% were seen once. Specimen: PBMCs. These receptors all stem from a woman in her twenties or thirties in good health and CMV-seropositive. CDR3s include the opening cysteine and the closing phenylalanine or tryptophan. D genes are given only for firm matches. Some rows mark clone size as missing; the rest say once, few, many or name a class of expanded clone.

V	J	D	size	DNA	CDR3
TRBV6-5	TRBJ1-6	TRBD1	-	TGTGCCAGCATGACAGGGGATGGTTCACCCCTCCACTTT	CASMTGDGSPLHF
TRBV9	TRBJ2-1	-	-	TGTGCCAGCGCCAAGGTTAGCGGCAATGAGCAGTTCTTC	CASAKVSGNEQFF
TRBV5-1	TRBJ2-2	-	-	TGCGCCAGCAGTTCCGGACTTCACACCGGGGAGCTGTTTTTT	CASSSGLHTGELFF
TRBV13	TRBJ1-4	-	-	TGTGCCAGCAGCCAACAAAGGGACTGGAATGAAAAACTGTTTTTT	CASSQQRDWNEKLFF
TRBV5-1	TRBJ2-3	-	-	TGCGCCAGCAGCTTGGGGAAATTACGGGGTTCAGGAGATACGCAGTATTTT	CASSLGKLRGSGDTQYF
TRBV5-4	TRBJ1-6	-	-	TGTGCCAGCAGCCCGAACGGTTTGGGGAGCTCCTATAATTCACCCCTCCACTTT	CASSPNGLGSSYNSPLHF
TRBV7-8	TRBJ1-2	-	once	TGTGCCAGCAGCTTAGAGGTATCCTCGAGGTTCGGCTACACCTTC	CASSLEVSSRFGYTF
TRBV6-6	TRBJ1-5	-	-	TGTGCCAGCAGCTCAAGGGCGAGGGGCGATCAGCCCCAGCATTTT	CASSSRARGDQPQHF
TRBV11-2	TRBJ2-5	TRBD1	-	TGTGCCAGCAGCGCTTGGGACAGGGGCCAAGAGACCCAGTACTTC	CASSAWDRGQETQYF
TRBV29-1	TRBJ1-1	TRBD1	-	TGCAGCGTCGATCCAACGACAGGGGGCACTGAAGCTTTCTTT	CSVDPTTGGTEAFF
TRBV15	TRBJ1-2	-	once	TGTGCCACCAGCACAAAGACAGAGATTAACTATGGCTACACCTTC	CATSTKTEINYGYTF
TRBV19	TRBJ2-1	-	-	TGTGCCAGTAGTACGAACAAGTCCCCCGAGACGCAGTTCTTC	CASSTNKSPETQFF
TRBV7-2	TRBJ2-7	-	-	TGTGCCAGCAGCTTAGTCGGTCGGGGTTTTACGGTCACTTACGAGCAGTACTTC	CASSLVGRGFTVTYEQYF
TRBV14	TRBJ2-1	TRBD1	-	TGTGCCAGCAGCCGACAGGGACCCTACAATGAGCAGTTCTTC	CASSRQGPYNEQFF
TRBV5-6	TRBJ1-5	-	-	TGTGCCAGCAGCTGGGGGGGTGTGGATCAGCCCCAGCATTTT	CASSWGGVDQPQHF
TRBV5-6	TRBJ2-1	-	-	TGTGCCAGCAGCTCAAGAGTAAATGAGCAGTTCTTC	CASSSRVNEQFF
TRBV28	TRBJ1-1	-	few	TGTGCCAGCAGTTTGGGACGGATGAACACTGAAGCTTTCTTT	CASSLGRMNTEAFF
TRBV11-3	TRBJ2-7	TRBD2	-	TGTGCCAGCAGCACTAGCGGGTCCTACGAGCAGTACTTC	CASSTSGSYEQYF
TRBV11-3	TRBJ2-7	-	-	TGTGCCAGCATGGGTCCGGAGGGCGAGCAGTACTTC	CASMGPEGEQYF
TRBV13	TRBJ1-5	TRBD1	-	TGTGCCAGCAGCTTAGGTAGGGGGCAGCAGGATCAGCCCCAGCATTTT	CASSLGRGQQDQPQHF
TRBV4-3	TRBJ2-1	TRBD2	-	TGCGCCAGCAGCAGAGGACTAGCGGGAGGGAAATACGCCAACTCCTACAATGAGCAGTTCTTC	CASSRGLAGGKYANSYNEQFF
TRBV5-1	TRBJ2-3	-	-	TGCGCCAGCAGCTTGAGAGGGCAGAAAGGTGTTGATACGCAGTATTTT	CASSLRGQKGVDTQYF
TRBV5-6	TRBJ1-6	-	-	TGTGCCAGCAGCTTGCTCGGCCAGGGATGGAATTCACCCCTCCACTTT	CASSLLGQGWNSPLHF
TRBV7-9	TRBJ2-7	-	-	TGTGCCAGCAGCTTCGGCGGGACCTACGAGCAGTACTTC	CASSFGGTYEQYF
TRBV6-5	TRBJ1-5	-	-	TGTGCCAGCAGTGACGATGGGGCTCAGCCCCAGCATTTT	CASSDDGAQPQHF
TRBV6-5	TRBJ2-1	-	few	TGTGCCAGCAGTTACAGGGGGGACTCCACCTACAATGAGCAGTTCTTC	CASSYRGDSTYNEQFF
TRBV27	TRBJ2-5	-	-	TGTGCCAGCAGTTTAGTGGGAATCGGGGAGACCCAGTACTTC	CASSLVGIGETQYF
TRBV5-6	TRBJ2-7	-	-	TGTGCCAGCAGACTAACAGGGCTCTACGAGCAGTACTTC	CASRLTGLYEQYF
TRBV6-1	TRBJ1-4	TRBD1	-	TGTGCCAGCCTAGACAGGGGAGGAGTTGATGAAAAACTGTTTTTT	CASLDRGGVDEKLFF
TRBV11-3	TRBJ2-7	TRBD1	-	TGTGCCAGCAGCTACCGGACAGGGAGCTCCTACGAGCAGTACTTC	CASSYRTGSSYEQYF
TRBV7-9	TRBJ2-7	-	-	TGTGCCAGCAGCTTCCCGCCCAGGCAGGGGAAGGAGCAGTACTTC	CASSFPPRQGKEQYF
TRBV28	TRBJ1-2	-	-	TGTGCCAGCAGTTTGGCAGGGAGGAAGAACAGTGGCTACACCTTC	CASSLAGRKNSGYTF
TRBV6-1	TRBJ2-3	TRBD2	once	TGTGCCAGCAGTGGTACCGGGACTAGGCGAGATACGCAGTATTTT	CASSGTGTRRDTQYF
TRBV10-3	TRBJ1-2	TRBD1	-	TGTGCCATCAGTGGGGGGACAGCCTATGGCTACACCTTC	CAISGGTAYGYTF
TRBV4-3	TRBJ2-3	-	-	TGCGCCAGCAGCCAAGAAGTATGGGGGGCCCGCACAGATACGCAGTATTTT	CASSQEVWGARTDTQYF
TRBV2	TRBJ2-1	TRBD1	-	TGTGCCAGCAGTCTCGACAGGGCCAATGAGCAGTTCTTC	CASSLDRANEQFF
TRBV27	TRBJ2-7	TRBD1	once	TGTGCCAGCAGTTTATCGACAGGGGGAATTGGCGAGCAGTACTTC	CASSLSTGGIGEQYF
TRBV6-6	TRBJ2-7	-	once	TGTGCCAGCAGTTATAGGTCCTACGAGCAGTACTTC	CASSYRSYEQYF
TRBV25-1	TRBJ2-7	TRBD1	-	TGTGCCAGCACGCCGGACAGGGGGCGCGACGAGCAGTACTTC	CASTPDRGRDEQYF
TRBV29-1	TRBJ2-1	TRBD1	-	TGCAGCGTGAAGACAGGGGGCAATGAGCAGTTCTTC	CSVKTGGNEQFF
TRBV7-3	TRBJ2-1	-	-	TGTGCCAGCAGCTTAGGTCCTAGCGAGCATGAGCAGTTCTTC	CASSLGPSEHEQFF
TRBV5-6	TRBJ2-2	TRBD2	-	TGTGCCAGCAGCTCCGACGGGAGGGTTCGGACCGGGGAGCTGTTTTTT	CASSSDGRVRTGELFF
TRBV30	TRBJ1-5	-	-	TGTGCCTGGAGTGTACTAGGGAAGGGCAATCAGCCCCAGCATTTT	CAWSVLGKGNQPQHF
TRBV7-9	TRBJ2-7	TRBD1	-	TGTGCCAGCAGCGTTACAGGGGTTTCCTACGAGCAGTACTTC	CASSVTGVSYEQYF
TRBV29-1	TRBJ2-7	TRBD1	-	TGCAGCGTCCAGGGGGCCGCCGCCTACGAGCAGTACTTC	CSVQGAAAYEQYF
TRBV18	TRBJ2-5	TRBD2	-	TGTGCCAGCTCATCGGGACTAGCGGGTTGGGAGACCCAGTACTTC	CASSSGLAGWETQYF
TRBV18	TRBJ1-1	TRBD1	once	TGTGCCAGCTCAGCGGACAGGATGAACACTGAAGCTTTCTTT	CASSADRMNTEAFF
TRBV7-8	TRBJ2-7	TRBD2	-	TGTGCCAGCAGCTTTCGACGGGGGGGAATTAGCTCCTACGAGCAGTACTTC	CASSFRRGGISSYEQYF
TRBV2	TRBJ2-5	TRBD1	once	TGTGCCAGCAGCCTCCAACAGGGGGCGGAGACCCAGTACTTC	CASSLQQGAETQYF
TRBV2	TRBJ1-4	TRBD1	few	TGTGCCAGCACTGTAGGACAGGGGGGTGAAAAACTGTTTTTT	CASTVGQGGEKLFF
TRBV27	TRBJ2-7	TRBD2	-	TGTGCCAGCAGTCCCCGGACTAGCGGGCCATATAGCTCCTACGAGCAGTACTTC	CASSPRTSGPYSSYEQYF
TRBV6-5	TRBJ1-2	-	-	TGTGCCAGCAGTTTAACAGGGTTTTATGGCTACACCTTC	CASSLTGFYGYTF
TRBV25-1	TRBJ2-2	-	-	TGTGCCAGCAGTGCCCGGGACACCTACACCGGGGAGCTGTTTTTT	CASSARDTYTGELFF
TRBV4-3	TRBJ2-3	-	-	TGCGCCAGCAGCCAAGATTCAGGGGGGTGGACAGATACGCAGTATTTT	CASSQDSGGWTDTQYF
TRBV9	TRBJ2-3	TRBD2	-	TGTGCCAGCAGGAAAGGACTAGCGAGCACAGATACGCAGTATTTT	CASRKGLASTDTQYF